This T cell receptor (beta chain) was sequenced during a study of shared clonotypes between healthy human individuals. As to this clone: Germline and junction disagree at one end, which may indicate a read error.

Sequencing was performed with immunoSEQ multiplex PCR; in TCRdb, only in-frame clones are kept and a portion is missing. The table includes about a million clones, about 80% detected once. Germline V CDR1 and CDR2: KGHSH, LQKENI. This CDR3 is 12 amino acids long. The chain has TRBV18 and TRBJ2-7, with TRBD1 matching 9 bases. Sequencing input: memory CD4+ T cells sorted from blood. Subset specified: CD45RA-negative fraction. The source of this sequence is a man aged 18 to 30 in good health. The CDR3 is CASSPGKDRGHF. As DNA, the CDR3 is TGTGCCAGCTCACCAGGGAAGGACAGGGGCCACTTC.